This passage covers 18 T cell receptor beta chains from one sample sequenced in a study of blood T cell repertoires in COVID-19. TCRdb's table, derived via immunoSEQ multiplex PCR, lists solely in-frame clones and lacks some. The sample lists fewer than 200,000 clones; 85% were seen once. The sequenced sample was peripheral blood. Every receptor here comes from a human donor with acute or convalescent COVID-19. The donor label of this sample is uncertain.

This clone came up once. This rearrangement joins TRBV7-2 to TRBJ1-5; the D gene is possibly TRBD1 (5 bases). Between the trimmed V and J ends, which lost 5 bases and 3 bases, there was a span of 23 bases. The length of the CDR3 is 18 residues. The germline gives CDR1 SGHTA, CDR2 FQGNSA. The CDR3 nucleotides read TGTGCCAGCAGCGGAGGGGCGGGGGGGACGCTTGTCAATCAGCCCCAGCATTTT. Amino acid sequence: CASSGGAGGTLVNQPQHF.

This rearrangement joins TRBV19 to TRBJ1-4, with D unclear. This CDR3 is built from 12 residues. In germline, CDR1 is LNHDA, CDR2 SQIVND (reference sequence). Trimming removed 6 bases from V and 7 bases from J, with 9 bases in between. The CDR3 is CASSQRVEKLFF. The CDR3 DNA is TGTGCCAGTAGCCAACGGGTTGAAAAACTGTTTTTT.

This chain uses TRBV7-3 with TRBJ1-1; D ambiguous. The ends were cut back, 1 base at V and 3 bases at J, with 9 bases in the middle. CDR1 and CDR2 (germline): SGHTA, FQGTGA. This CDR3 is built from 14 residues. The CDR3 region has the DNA TGTGCCAGCAGCTTAAGACACCTGTACACTGAAGCTTTCTTT. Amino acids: CASSLRHLYTEAFF.

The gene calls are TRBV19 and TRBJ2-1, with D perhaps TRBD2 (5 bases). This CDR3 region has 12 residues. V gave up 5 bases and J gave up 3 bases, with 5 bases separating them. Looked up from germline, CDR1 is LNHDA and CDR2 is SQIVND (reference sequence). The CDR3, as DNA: TGTGCCAGTAGTGAGGGCTACAATGAGCAGTTCTTC. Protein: CASSEGYNEQFF.

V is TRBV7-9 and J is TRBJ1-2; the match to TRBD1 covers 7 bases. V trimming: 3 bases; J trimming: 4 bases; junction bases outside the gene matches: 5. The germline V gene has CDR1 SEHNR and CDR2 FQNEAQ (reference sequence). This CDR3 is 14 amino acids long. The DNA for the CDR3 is TGTGCCAGCAGCTTTACGGACAGGCCCTATGGCTACACCTTC. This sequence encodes CASSFTDRPYGYTF.

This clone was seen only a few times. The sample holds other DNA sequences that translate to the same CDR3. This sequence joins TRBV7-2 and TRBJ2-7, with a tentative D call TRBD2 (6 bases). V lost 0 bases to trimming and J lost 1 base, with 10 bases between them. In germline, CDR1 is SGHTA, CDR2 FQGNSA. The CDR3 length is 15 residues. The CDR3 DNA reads TGTGCCAGCAGCTTAGCATCCGGGGGTTCCTACGAGCAGTACTTC. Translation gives CASSLASGGSYEQYF. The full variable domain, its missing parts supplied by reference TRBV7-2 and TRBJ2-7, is GAGVSQSPSNKVTEKGKDVELRCDPISGHTALYWYRQSLGQGLEFLIYFQGNSAPDKSGLPSDRFSAERTGGSVSTLTIQRTQQEDSAVYLCASSLASGGSYEQYFGPGTRLTVT.

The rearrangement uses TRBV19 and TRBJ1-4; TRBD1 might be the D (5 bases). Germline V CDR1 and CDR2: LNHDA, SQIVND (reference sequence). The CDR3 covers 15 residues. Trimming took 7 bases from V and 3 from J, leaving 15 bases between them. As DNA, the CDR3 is TGTGCCAGTACTCCCCGCGGGGGACCTAATGAAAAACTGTTTTTT. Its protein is CASTPRGGPNEKLFF.

CDR3 protein: CASSQSGANVLTF. DNA of the CDR3: TGTGCCAGCAGCCAGAGCGGGGCCAACGTCCTGACTTTC. The gene calls are TRBV16 and TRBJ2-6, with D unresolved. The germline V gene has CDR1 KGHSY and CDR2 FQNENV. The CDR3 has 13 amino acids. V was clipped by 3 bases and J by 4 bases, with 4 bases between them.

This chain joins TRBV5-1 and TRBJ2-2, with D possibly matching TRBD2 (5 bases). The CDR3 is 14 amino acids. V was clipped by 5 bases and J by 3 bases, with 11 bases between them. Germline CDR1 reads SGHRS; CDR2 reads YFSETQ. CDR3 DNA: TGCGCCAGCAGAAGACGGGATGACACCGGGGAGCTGTTTTTT. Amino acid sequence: CASRRRDDTGELFF.

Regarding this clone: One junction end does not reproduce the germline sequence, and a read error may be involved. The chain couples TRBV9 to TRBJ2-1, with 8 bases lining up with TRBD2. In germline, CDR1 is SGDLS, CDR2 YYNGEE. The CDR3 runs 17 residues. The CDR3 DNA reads TGTGCCAGCAGCGTGGATCCGGGACTAGGCTCCGACAATGAGCAGTTCTTC. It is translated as CASSVDPGLGSDNEQFF.

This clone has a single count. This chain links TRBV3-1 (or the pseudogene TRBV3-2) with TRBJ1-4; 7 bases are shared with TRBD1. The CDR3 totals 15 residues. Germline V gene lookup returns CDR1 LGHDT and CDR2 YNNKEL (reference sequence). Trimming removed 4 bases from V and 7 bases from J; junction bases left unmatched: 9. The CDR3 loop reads CASSLITGAGEKLFF. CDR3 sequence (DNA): TGTGCCAGCAGCCTCATCACAGGGGCAGGTGAAAAACTGTTTTTT.

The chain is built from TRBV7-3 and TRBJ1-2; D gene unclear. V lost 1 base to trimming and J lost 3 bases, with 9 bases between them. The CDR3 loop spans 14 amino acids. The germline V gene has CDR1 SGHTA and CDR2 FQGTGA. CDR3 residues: CASSLRAADYGYTF. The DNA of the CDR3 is TGTGCCAGCAGCTTAAGAGCGGCTGACTATGGCTACACCTTC.

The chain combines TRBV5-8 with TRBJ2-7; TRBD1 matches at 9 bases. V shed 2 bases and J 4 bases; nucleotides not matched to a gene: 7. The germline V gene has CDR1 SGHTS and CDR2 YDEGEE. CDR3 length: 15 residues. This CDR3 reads CASSLRDREGYEQYF. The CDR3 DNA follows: TGTGCCAGCAGCTTAAGGGACAGGGAAGGGTACGAGCAGTACTTC.

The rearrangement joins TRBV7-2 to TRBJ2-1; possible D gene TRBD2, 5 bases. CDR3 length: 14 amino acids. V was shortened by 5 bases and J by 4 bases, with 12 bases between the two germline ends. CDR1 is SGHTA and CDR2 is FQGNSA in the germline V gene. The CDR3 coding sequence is TGTGCCAGCAGCCTCGCGGGCTTTTACAATGAGCAGTTCTTC. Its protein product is CASSLAGFYNEQFF. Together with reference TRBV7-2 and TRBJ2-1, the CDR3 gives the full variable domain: GAGVSQSPSNKVTEKGKDVELRCDPISGHTALYWYRQSLGQGLEFLIYFQGNSAPDKSGLPSDRFSAERTGGSVSTLTIQRTQQEDSAVYLCASSLAGFYNEQFFGPGTRLTVL.

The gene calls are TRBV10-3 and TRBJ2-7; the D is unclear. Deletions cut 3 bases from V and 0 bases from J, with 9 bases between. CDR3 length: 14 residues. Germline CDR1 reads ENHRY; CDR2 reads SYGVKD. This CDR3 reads CAISEGRSSYEQYF. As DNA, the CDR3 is TGTGCCATCAGTGAAGGTCGGAGCTCCTACGAGCAGTACTTC.

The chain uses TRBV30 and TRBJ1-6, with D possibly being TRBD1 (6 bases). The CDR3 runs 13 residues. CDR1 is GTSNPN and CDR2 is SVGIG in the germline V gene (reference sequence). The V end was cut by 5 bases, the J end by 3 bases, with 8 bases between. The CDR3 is CAWGQFYNSPLHF. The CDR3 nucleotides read TGTGCCTGGGGACAGTTCTATAATTCACCCCTCCACTTT.

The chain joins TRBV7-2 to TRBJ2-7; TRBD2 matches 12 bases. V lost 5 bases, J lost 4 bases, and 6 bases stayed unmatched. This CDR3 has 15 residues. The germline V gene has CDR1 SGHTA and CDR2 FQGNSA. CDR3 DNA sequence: TGTGCCAGCAGCCTAAGGACTAGCGGGGCTTACGAGCAGTACTTC. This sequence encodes CASSLRTSGAYEQYF. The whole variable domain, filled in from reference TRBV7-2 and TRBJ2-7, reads GAGVSQSPSNKVTEKGKDVELRCDPISGHTALYWYRQSLGQGLEFLIYFQGNSAPDKSGLPSDRFSAERTGGSVSTLTIQRTQQEDSAVYLCASSLRTSGAYEQYFGPGTRLTVT.

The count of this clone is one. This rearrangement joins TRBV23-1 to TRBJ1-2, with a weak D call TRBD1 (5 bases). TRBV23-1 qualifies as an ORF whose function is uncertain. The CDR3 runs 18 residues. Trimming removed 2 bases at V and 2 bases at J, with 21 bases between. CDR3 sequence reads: CASSQPVYVREENYGYTF. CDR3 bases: TGCGCCAGCAGTCAACCAGTATATGTCAGGGAGGAGAACTATGGCTACACCTTC.